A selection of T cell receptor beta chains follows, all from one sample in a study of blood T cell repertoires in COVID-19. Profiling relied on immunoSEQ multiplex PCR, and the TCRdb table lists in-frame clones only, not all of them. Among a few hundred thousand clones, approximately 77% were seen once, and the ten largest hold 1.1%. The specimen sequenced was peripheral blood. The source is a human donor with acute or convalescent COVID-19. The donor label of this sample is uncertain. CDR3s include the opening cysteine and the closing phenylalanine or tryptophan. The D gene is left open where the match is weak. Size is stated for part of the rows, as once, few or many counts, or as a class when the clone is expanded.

CASSQDLSGGSPLHF | TGTGCCAGCAGCCAAGATCTGTCCGGGGGTTCACCCCTCCACTTT | TRBJ1-6 | TRBV14 | - | -
CASSLWESAKNIQYF | TGTGCCAGCAGTTTATGGGAGTCGGCCAAAAACATTCAGTACTTC | TRBJ2-4 | TRBV28 | - | -
CASSYRQGGHEQYF | TGCGCCAGCAGCTACCGACAGGGGGGGCACGAGCAGTACTTC | TRBJ2-7 | TRBV5-1 | TRBD1 | -
CASSQGTGSTEAFF | TGCGCCAGCAGTCAGGGGACAGGGAGTACTGAAGCTTTCTTT | TRBJ1-1 | TRBV5-1 | TRBD1 | once
CASSLLSNRLAGELFF | TGTGCCAGCAGCTTATTATCAAACCGGTTGGCCGGGGAGCTGTTTTTT | TRBJ2-2 | TRBV7-8 | - | once
CASSKLQGAQNIQYF | TGCGCCAGCAGCAAGCTACAGGGGGCCCAAAACATTCAGTACTTC | TRBJ2-4 | TRBV5-1 | TRBD1 | -
CATSDLRGGEQFF | TGTGCCACCAGTGATTTACGGGGGGGTGAGCAGTTCTTC | TRBJ2-1 | TRBV24-1 | TRBD2 | -
CASSFFPGRTGELFF | TGTGCCAGCAGTTTTTTTCCAGGCCGTACCGGGGAGCTGTTTTTT | TRBJ2-2 | TRBV27 | - | few
CASSPVDRGLNTEAFF | TGTGCCAGCAGCCCTGTGGACAGGGGTTTGAACACTGAAGCTTTCTTT | TRBJ1-1 | TRBV7-9 | TRBD1 | once
CASSALAGGTTDTQYF | TGTGCCAGCAGTGCACTAGCGGGAGGTACCACAGATACGCAGTATTTT | TRBJ2-3 | TRBV6-4 | TRBD2 | -
CATGTGGSGELFF | TGTGCCACCGGAACAGGGGGTAGCGGGGAGCTGTTTTTT | TRBJ2-2 | TRBV24-1 | TRBD1 | once
CASSLHGQGSAEAFF | TGTGCCAGCAGTCTCCATGGACAGGGGAGTGCTGAAGCTTTCTTT | TRBJ1-1 | TRBV25-1 | TRBD1 | -
CASKLWRGRGPGANVLTF | TGTGCCAGCAAACTTTGGAGGGGCAGAGGTCCTGGGGCCAACGTCCTGACTTTC | TRBJ2-6 | TRBV28 | - | -
CAWRRTGLGSPLHF | TGTGCCTGGCGCCGGACAGGGTTGGGATCACCCCTCCACTTT | TRBJ1-6 | TRBV30 | TRBD1 | -
CAWSVLGNEQFF | TGTGCCTGGAGTGTACTAGGCAATGAGCAGTTCTTC | TRBJ2-1 | TRBV30 | - | -
CAWTRLAGGREQYF | TGTGCCTGGACAAGACTAGCGGGGGGTCGCGAGCAGTACTTC | TRBJ2-7 | TRBV30 | TRBD2 | -
CASSYKGSVTGELFF | TGTGCCAGCAGTTATAAAGGAAGCGTGACCGGGGAGCTGTTTTTT | TRBJ2-2 | TRBV6-5 | - | -
CASSIDLVGAAEAFF | TGTGCCAGTAGTATAGATCTCGTAGGGGCTGCTGAAGCTTTCTTT | TRBJ1-1 | TRBV19 | - | -
CASSFGRGGDTEAFF | TGCGCCAGCAGCTTTGGACGAGGGGGTGACACTGAAGCTTTCTTT | TRBJ1-1 | TRBV5-1 | - | once
CASSLMTGGRYEQYF | TGTGCCAGCAGTCTAATGACAGGGGGCCGATACGAGCAGTACTTC | TRBJ2-7 | TRBV2 | TRBD1 | -
CASSPGRAGNTIYF | TGTGCCAGCTCCCCCGGCAGGGCTGGAAACACCATATATTTT | TRBJ1-3 | TRBV18 | - | -
CASSTLGGTDTQYF | TGTGCCAGTAGTACACTCGGGGGCACAGATACGCAGTATTTT | TRBJ2-3 | TRBV19 | - | -
CAIGFSDSSNEQFF | TGTGCCATCGGTTTCTCTGACAGCTCTAATGAGCAGTTCTTC | TRBJ2-1 | TRBV10-3 | - | once
CAQTIPTGGRAEAFF | TGTGCCCAGACCATTCCTACAGGGGGTCGGGCTGAAGCTTTCTTT | TRBJ1-1 | TRBV30 | TRBD1 | few
CASSPLNQETQYF | TGTGCCAGCTCACCACTTAACCAAGAGACCCAGTACTTC | TRBJ2-5 | TRBV18 | - | -
CASSALGDTGTYEQYF | TGTGCCAGTAGTGCCTTAGGGGACACGGGAACCTACGAGCAGTACTTC | TRBJ2-7 | TRBV19 | - | once
CASSLLERLGTDTQYF | TGCGCCAGCAGCCTACTTGAGCGGTTGGGTACAGATACGCAGTATTTT | TRBJ2-3 | TRBV5-1 | - | -
CASSHRGGGSDNEQFF | TGTGCCAGCAGCCACCGTGGGGGCGGGAGCGACAATGAGCAGTTCTTC | TRBJ2-1 | TRBV11-2 | - | -
CATSDPGTSGGWAGRETQYF | TGTGCCACCAGTGACCCCGGGACTAGCGGGGGATGGGCCGGTAGGGAGACCCAGTACTTC | TRBJ2-5 | TRBV24-1 | TRBD2 | -
CASSFPGRGAATTYNEQFF | TGTGCCAGCAGCTTCCCCGGTCGGGGGGCCGCTACCACCTACAATGAGCAGTTCTTC | TRBJ2-1 | TRBV7-2 | - | -
CASSRQGTNTEAFF | TGCGCCAGCAGTAGGCAGGGTACGAACACTGAAGCTTTCTTT | TRBJ1-1 | TRBV5-1 | - | -
CASSFGLGRREDTEAFF | TGTGCCAGCAGCTTCGGACTCGGACGGCGAGAGGACACTGAAGCTTTCTTT | TRBJ1-1 | TRBV21-1 | - | -
CASRSHGTGLQFF | TGTGCCAGCAGAAGTCACGGGACAGGCCTACAGTTCTTC | TRBJ2-1 | TRBV27 | TRBD1 | -
CASSFQGQPQHF | TGTGCCAGCAGTTTTCAGGGTCAGCCCCAGCATTTT | TRBJ1-5 | TRBV27 | - | -
CASSPTKPNTIYF | TGCGCCAGCAGTCCGACAAAGCCAAACACCATATATTTT | TRBJ1-3 | TRBV23-1 | - | few
CASSLYFVNTEAFF | TGTGCCAGTAGTTTGTACTTCGTGAACACTGAAGCTTTCTTT | TRBJ1-1 | TRBV19 | - | few
CASTLVTPRDSPLHF | TGTGCCAGCACGTTGGTAACCCCTCGGGATTCACCCCTCCACTTT | TRBJ1-6 | TRBV27 | - | -
CASSGRGDEQFF | TGTGCCAGCAGTGGTAGGGGTGATGAGCAGTTCTTC | TRBJ2-1 | TRBV25-1 | - | few
CASSLVLAGGSEQFF | TGCGCCAGCAGCTTGGTACTAGCGGGGGGCAGTGAGCAGTTCTTC | TRBJ2-1 | TRBV5-1 | TRBD2 | -
CASSDLGTGIRRYGYTF | TGTGCCAGCAGTGACCTGGGGACAGGTATTCGGCGGTATGGCTACACCTTC | TRBJ1-2 | TRBV6-1 | TRBD1 | -
CASSISTSGIGTQYF | TGTGCCAGTAGTATTAGCACTAGCGGGATTGGGACCCAGTACTTC | TRBJ2-5 | TRBV19 | TRBD2 | once